This TCR beta chain originates from a study of monozygotic twins with cystic fibrosis (dated by TCRdb to 2020 to 2023). Concerning the study at large: Barcoded libraries were prepared with roughly 15 PCR cycles from three micrograms of fragmented DNA. The cohort included ten female and six male twin pairs, mostly children and adolescents, aged roughly 2.0 to 36.4 years with a median of about 8.8 years. Twins were ranked among approximately 1,100 cohort participants for weight-for-height and FEVPerc (FEV1 disease centile) on the day of blood sampling. TCR beta repertoires were compared within and between 16 monozygotic twin pairs with cystic fibrosis so that genetic influence on V and J gene usage could be assessed. Data for three of the twin pairs had been reported previously in another context.

General study outcomes and caveats: Simpson clonality was found to be generally low (median approximately 0.009), suggesting a naive-dominated repertoire, although higher clonality was observed in the most severely affected patients. Monozygotic CF twin pairs shared significantly more nucleotide-identical clonotypes within each pair than unrelated CF individuals shared with one another (P = 0.000026, Mann-Whitney). In 13 of 16 pairs, V gene usage most closely resembled the co-twin's, and the same held for J usage in 8 of 16 pairs, a pattern suggesting genetic constraints. The cohort was small, and no association was found between shared CDR3 numbers and age, concordance or disease severity.

The twin pairs came from the European Cystic Fibrosis Twin and Sibling Study Cohort, which recruited patients from 150 or so CF clinics across 14 European countries. Zygosity and CFTR genotype were verified in-house, with zygosity tested by multiplex PCR of nine short tandem repeat loci. Each twin gave a peripheral blood sample, and clinical parameters were documented on that same day of blood sampling. Genomic DNA was isolated from peripheral blood cells with phenol/chloroform and kept in TE buffer at 4 degrees C. TCR beta CDR3 regions were amplified by multiplex PCR with the immunoSEQ immune profiling system according to the manufacturer's instructions. An Illumina NextSeq system was used for sequencing. Processing in the source paper ran as follows. Sequence data were processed on the immunoSEQ Analyzer platform, and clonality was calculated as the square root of Simpson's index of productive rearrangements. Similarity in V and J usage was quantified by Jensen-Shannon distance, and CDR3 generation probabilities were calculated with OLGA. Shared CDR3 sequences were searched against the immuneACCESS database (August 2020) and VDJdb (December 2020). TCRdb mirrors the immuneACCESS table, restricted to in-frame sequences. Some clones are absent from its copies; in checked studies, under half trace to an unresolved V gene, and the reason for the others is unknown. The DNA was the basis for D and trimming; V, J and clone size are from that table. A total of around 30,000 clones appear in this sample, roughly 96% of them only once. The ten largest clones add up to about 0.17% of the sample.

This clone was found once. It has no known antigen specificity. No per-base quality is available; no much larger clone lies one base away. The receptor comes from a girl aged 2 to 10 with cystic fibrosis. The material sequenced was blood.

The CDR3 has the sequence CASSFLLASYNEQFF. The sequenced DNA: TGTGCCAGCAGCTTCTTACTAGCTTCCTACAATGAGCAGTTCTTC. The receptor chain draws on TRBV7-2 and TRBJ2-1; TRBD2 is a weak D gene call, 6 bases matching. The V and J ends are trimmed by 3 bases and 1 base, leaving 10 bases between them. For CDR1 and CDR2, the germline V gene lists SGHTA and FQGNSA. The CDR3 goes from the cysteine to the phenylalanine over 15 residues. Just the 45-base CDR3 DNA is kept, in frame starting at base 1.